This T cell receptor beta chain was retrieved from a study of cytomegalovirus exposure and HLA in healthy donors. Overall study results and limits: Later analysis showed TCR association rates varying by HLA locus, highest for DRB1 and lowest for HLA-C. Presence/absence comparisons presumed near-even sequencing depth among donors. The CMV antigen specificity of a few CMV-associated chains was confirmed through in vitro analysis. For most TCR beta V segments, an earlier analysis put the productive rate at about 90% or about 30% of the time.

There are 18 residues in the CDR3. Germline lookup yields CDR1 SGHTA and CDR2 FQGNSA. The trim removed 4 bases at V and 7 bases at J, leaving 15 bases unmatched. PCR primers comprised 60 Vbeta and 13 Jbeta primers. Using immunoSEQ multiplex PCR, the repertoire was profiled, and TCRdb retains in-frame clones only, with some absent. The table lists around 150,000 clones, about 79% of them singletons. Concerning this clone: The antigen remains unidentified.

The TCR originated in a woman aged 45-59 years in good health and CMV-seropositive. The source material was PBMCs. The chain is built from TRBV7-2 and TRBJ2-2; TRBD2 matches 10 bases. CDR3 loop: CASSSTSGNRVRVGELFF. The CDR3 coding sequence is TGTGCCAGCAGCTCAACTAGCGGGAACCGAGTAAGGGTCGGGGAGCTGTTTTTT.